This TCR beta chain was profiled in a study of T cells after yellow fever vaccination. Study overall: Fractions with few cells were prepared using SMART-Seq v4 Ultra Low Input. Whole-study findings and limits: Some clonotypes, a small share, were shared between CD4 and CD8 compartments. Subsequent to the booster, the majority of primary-vaccination clones reappeared (96% CD4, 85% to 90% CD8).

Using its own MiXCR run on the 5' RACE reads, TCRdb lists one record per CDR3 protein. The sample contains about 500,000 distinct CDR3 sequences, 17% of which appear only once. In this sample, this clonotype turned up many times. Its matching antigen is unknown. CDR3 length: 14 residues. The germline V gene has CDR1 SQVTM and CDR2 ANQGSEA. V was shortened by 3 bases and J by 0 bases, with 9 bases between the two germline ends. J is TRBJ1-3 and V is TRBV29-1; no clear D. The sample consisted of PBMCs, taken around 5 days after the first yellow fever vaccination. The source of this sequence is a man aged 18 to 29 who received the YFV17D yellow fever vaccine. The CDR3 DNA follows: TGCAGCGTTGAGCGCGGGGTCTCTGGAAACACCATATATTTT. Translating gives CSVERGVSGNTIYF. Looking up the rest from reference TRBV29-1 and TRBJ1-3 gives the full variable domain: SAVISQKPSRDICQRGTSLTIQCQVDSQVTMMFWYRQQPGQSLTLIATANQGSEATYESGFVIDKFPISRPNLTFSTLTVSNMSPEDSSIYLCSVERGVSGNTIYFGEGSWLTVV.